This TCR beta chain was captured by sequencing in a study of blood T cell repertoires in COVID-19. The V and J ends lost 3 bases and 0 bases, in that order; junction bases with no gene match: 9. CDR3 length equals 17 residues. Germline-derived CDR1 and CDR2 are SNHLY and FYNNEI. The data were produced by immunoSEQ multiplex PCR, yet TCRdb's version contains in-frame clones alone and is incomplete. The table has 250,000 or so clones, about 91% seen once; the top ten hold 4.6%. Sequencing was carried out using peripheral blood. This clonotype was obtained from a woman aged 40-49 years who had recovered from COVID-19. This chain links TRBV2 with TRBJ1-2; 8 bases fit TRBD1. The CDR3 nucleotides are TGTGCCAGCAGTGATCCGGACAGGGCGCCCCCTAACTATGGCTACACCTTC. It translates to CASSDPDRAPPNYGYTF. Looking up the rest from reference TRBV2 and TRBJ1-2 gives the full variable domain: EPEVTQTPSHQVTQMGQEVILRCVPISNHLYFYWYRQILGQKVEFLVSFYNNEISEKSEIFDDQFSVERPDGSNFTLKIRSTKLEDSAMYFCASSDPDRAPPNYGYTFGSGTRLTVV.